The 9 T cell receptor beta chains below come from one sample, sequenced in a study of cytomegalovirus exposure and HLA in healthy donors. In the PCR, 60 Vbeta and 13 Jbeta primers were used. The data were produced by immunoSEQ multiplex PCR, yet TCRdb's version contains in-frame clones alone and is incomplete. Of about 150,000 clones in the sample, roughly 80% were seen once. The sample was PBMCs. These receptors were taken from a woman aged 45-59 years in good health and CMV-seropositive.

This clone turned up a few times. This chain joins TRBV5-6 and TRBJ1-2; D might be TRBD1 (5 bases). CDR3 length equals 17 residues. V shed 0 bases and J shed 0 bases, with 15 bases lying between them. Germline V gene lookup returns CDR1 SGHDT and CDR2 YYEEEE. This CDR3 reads CASSLGPGPSANYGYTF. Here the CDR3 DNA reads TGTGCCAGCAGCTTGGGGCCAGGGCCTAGTGCTAACTATGGCTACACCTTC.

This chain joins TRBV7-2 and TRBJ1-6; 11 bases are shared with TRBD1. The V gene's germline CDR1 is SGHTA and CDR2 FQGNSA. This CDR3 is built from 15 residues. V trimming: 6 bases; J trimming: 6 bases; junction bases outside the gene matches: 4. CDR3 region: CASSTGTGGNSPLHF. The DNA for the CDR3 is TGTGCCAGCAGTACGGGGACAGGGGGTAATTCACCCCTCCACTTT.

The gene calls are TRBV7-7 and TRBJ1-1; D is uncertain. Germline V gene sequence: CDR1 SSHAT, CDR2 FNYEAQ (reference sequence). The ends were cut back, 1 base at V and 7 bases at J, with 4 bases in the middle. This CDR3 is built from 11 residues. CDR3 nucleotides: TGTGCCAGCAGCTTAGTTAGTGAAGCTTTCTTT. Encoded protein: CASSLVSEAFF.

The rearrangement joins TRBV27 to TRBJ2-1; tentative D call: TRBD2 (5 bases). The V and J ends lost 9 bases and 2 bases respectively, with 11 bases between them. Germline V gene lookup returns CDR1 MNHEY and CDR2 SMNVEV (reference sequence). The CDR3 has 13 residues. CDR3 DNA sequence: TGTGCCAGTCAAGACTATCCCTACAATGAGCAGTTCTTC. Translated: CASQDYPYNEQFF.

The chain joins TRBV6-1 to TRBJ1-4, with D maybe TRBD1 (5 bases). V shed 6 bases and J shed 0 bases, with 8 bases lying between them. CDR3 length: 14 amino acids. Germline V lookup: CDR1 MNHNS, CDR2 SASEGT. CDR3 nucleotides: TGTGCCAGCAGAGACAGTGCAACTAATGAAAAACTGTTTTTT. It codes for CASRDSATNEKLFF.

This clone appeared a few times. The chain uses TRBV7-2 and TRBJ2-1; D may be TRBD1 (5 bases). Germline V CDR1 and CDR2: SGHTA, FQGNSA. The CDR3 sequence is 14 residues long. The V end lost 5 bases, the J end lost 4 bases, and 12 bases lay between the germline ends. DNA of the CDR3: TGTGCCAGCAGCCTTGACCGACAGTACAATGAGCAGTTCTTC. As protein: CASSLDRQYNEQFF.

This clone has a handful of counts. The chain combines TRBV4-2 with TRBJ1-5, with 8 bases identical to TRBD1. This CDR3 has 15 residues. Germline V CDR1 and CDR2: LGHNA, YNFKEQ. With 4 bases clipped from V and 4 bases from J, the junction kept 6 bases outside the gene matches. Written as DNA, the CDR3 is TGTGCCAGCAGCCGGGACAGGCAGTCTAATCAGCCCCAGCATTTT. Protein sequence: CASSRDRQSNQPQHF.

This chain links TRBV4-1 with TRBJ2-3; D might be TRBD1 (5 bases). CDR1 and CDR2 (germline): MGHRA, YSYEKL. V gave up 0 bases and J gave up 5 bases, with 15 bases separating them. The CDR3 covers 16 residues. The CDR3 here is CASSQDTQGWRDTQYF. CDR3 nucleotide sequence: TGCGCCAGCAGCCAAGATACCCAGGGATGGAGAGATACGCAGTATTTT.

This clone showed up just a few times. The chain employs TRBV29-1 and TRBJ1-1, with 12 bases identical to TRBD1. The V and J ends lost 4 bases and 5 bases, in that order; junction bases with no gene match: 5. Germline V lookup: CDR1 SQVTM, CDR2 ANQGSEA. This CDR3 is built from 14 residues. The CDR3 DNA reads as TGCAGCGTTGCCGGGACAGGGGGCCTGACTGAAGCTTTCTTT. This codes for CSVAGTGGLTEAFF.